One and the same sample provided the 12 T cell receptor beta chains below, sequenced in a study of Graves' ophthalmopathy and Graves' hyperthyroidism. From RNA, the CDR3 regions of TCR beta chains were amplified and sequenced. An opening RT-PCR round employed HTBI primers and preceded a second-round multiplex PCR. MiXCR, run by TCRdb on the multiplex PCR reads, gives a single entry per CDR3 protein. Among 300,000 to 500,000 distinct CDR3 sequences listed, over 15% were seen once. The sample comprised peripheral blood. All receptors come from a woman in her late teens or twenties with stable Graves' hyperthyroidism.

This clonotype was seen more than once but under ten times. The gene calls are TRBV29-1 and TRBJ1-1; TRBD1 might be the D (5 bases). Between the trimmed V and J ends, which lost 4 bases and 1 base, there was a span of 10 bases. The V gene's germline CDR1 is SQVTM and CDR2 ANQGSEA. The CDR3 sequence is 13 residues long. The CDR3 DNA follows: TGCAGCGTTGGGCTCGGGGGGAACACTGAAGCTTTCTTT. Its protein is CSVGLGGNTEAFF.

This clonotype was seen at least ten times. V gene TRBV6-1 combines with J gene TRBJ2-2; unclear D gene. This CDR3 region has 14 residues. The V gene lost 7 bases and the J gene lost 1 base, with 10 bases spanning the gap. CDR1 is MNHNS and CDR2 is SASEGT in the germline V gene. The CDR3 spells CASIHTQNTGELFF. Written as DNA, the CDR3 is TGTGCCAGCATTCACACTCAGAACACCGGGGAGCTGTTTTTT.

This clonotype has ten or more counts. J is TRBJ2-2 and V is TRBV6-1, with unresolved D. V shed 8 bases and J shed 5 bases, with 6 bases lying between them. There are 11 residues in the CDR3. Per germline, CDR1 MNHNS and CDR2 SASEGT. The CDR3 protein is CASEETGELFF. The CDR3 DNA sequence: TGTGCCAGCGAAGAGACCGGGGAGCTGTTTTTT.

A remark on this clonotype: A much larger clone lies one base from this, so it may be a read error. The chain joins TRBV24-1 to TRBJ1-5; D call uncertain. This CDR3 region has 13 residues. Per germline, CDR1 KGHDR and CDR2 SFDVKD. V shed 9 bases and J shed 5 bases, with 13 bases lying between them. The CDR3, as DNA: TGTGCCACCGGTGCATTTGGTTATCAGCCCCAGCATTTT. Its protein product is CATGAFGYQPQHF.

This clonotype was detected a few times. This chain joins TRBV3-1 and TRBJ1-3; D is ambiguous. The germline V gene has CDR1 LGHDT and CDR2 YNNKEL (reference sequence). There are 12 residues in the CDR3. The V end lost 4 bases, the J end lost 10 bases, and 11 bases lay between the germline ends. For the CDR3, the DNA is TGTGCCAGCAGCCCTCGAACCCGAACCATATATTTT. It yields the protein CASSPRTRTIYF.

This clonotype has a handful of counts. The chain carries TRBV10-3 and TRBJ1-6, with D unresolved. Germline values: CDR1 ENHRY, CDR2 SYGVKD. V shed 7 bases and J shed 5 bases, with 9 bases lying between them. The CDR3 sequence is 13 residues long. Here the CDR3 reads CAINQADNSPLHF. The CDR3 region has the DNA TGTGCCATCAACCAGGCCGATAATTCACCCCTCCACTTT.

This clonotype was observed at least ten times. The chain uses TRBV12-3 or TRBV12-4 and TRBJ1-5; no firm D call. The V end lost 3 bases, the J end lost 0 bases, and 9 bases lay between the germline ends. CDR3 size: 15 residues. CDR3 in amino acids: CASSFGGVSNQPQHF. CDR3 nucleotides: TGTGCCAGCAGTTTTGGAGGTGTTAGCAATCAGCCCCAGCATTTT.

In its sample, this clonotype was seen many times. The J gene is TRBJ2-2, the V gene TRBV12-3 or TRBV12-4, with D possibly matching TRBD2 (5 bases). The length of the CDR3 is 15 residues. V was pared by 10 bases and J by 0 bases, with 15 bases between. The CDR3 loop reads CAIGGPTPNTGELFF. Written as DNA, the CDR3 is TGTGCCATCGGAGGTCCCACACCGAACACCGGGGAGCTGTTTTTT.

This chain connects TRBV19 to TRBJ2-3, with TRBD2 matching 10 bases. CDR1 LNHDA and CDR2 SQIVND come from the germline V gene (reference sequence). Trimming took 6 bases from V and 4 from J; bases not matched to a gene: 4. This CDR3 region has 14 residues. The CDR3 bases are TGTGCCAGTAGCCCTAGCGGGGGTCCAGATACGCAGTATTTT. Its translation is CASSPSGGPDTQYF.

This clonotype was picked up many times. This chain links TRBV20-1 with TRBJ1-1; 8 bases align to TRBD1. The CDR3 runs to 14 residues. Germline V gene lookup returns CDR1 DFQATT and CDR2 SNEGSKA (reference sequence). V lost 3 bases and J lost 3; bases outside the gene matches: 6. DNA of the CDR3: TGCAGTGCTAGGGAGACAGGGGTTTACACTGAAGCTTTCTTT. The encoded protein is CSARETGVYTEAFF.

The V gene is TRBV2, the J gene TRBJ1-1; perhaps TRBD1 as D (6 bases). Trimming took 7 bases from V and 2 from J, leaving 17 bases between them. Germline CDR1 reads SNHLY; CDR2 reads FYNNEI. This CDR3 has 15 amino acids. The chain's CDR3 is CASNWGATTNTEAFF. Here the CDR3 DNA reads TGTGCCAGCAATTGGGGGGCGACGACTAACACTGAAGCTTTCTTT.

This sequence joins TRBV29-1 and TRBJ2-5, with 7 positions matching TRBD2. J was trimmed by 5 bases and V by 3 bases; bases with no gene match: 3. This CDR3 region has 12 residues. Germline lookup yields CDR1 SQVTM and CDR2 ANQGSEA. For the CDR3, the DNA is TGCAGCGTTGAGTGGGGGGGGGAGACCCAGTACTTC. Translating it yields CSVEWGGETQYF. The variable domain in full, with the rest retrieved from reference TRBV29-1 and TRBJ2-5, is SAVISQKPSRDICQRGTSLTIQCQVDSQVTMMFWYRQQPGQSLTLIATANQGSEATYESGFVIDKFPISRPNLTFSTLTVSNMSPEDSSIYLCSVEWGGETQYFGPGTRLLVL.